This T cell receptor (beta chain) is from a study of beta chain features in type 1 diabetes. Germline CDR1 SGHDN, CDR2 FVKESK. The trim removed 0 bases at V and 15 bases at J, leaving 13 bases unmatched. The CDR3 is 15 amino acids. All of the isolated RNA was reverse transcribed, so expressed TCRB transcripts were sequenced. The average output of naive, central memory and regulatory T cell samples was several million reads. This table comes from immunoSEQ multiplex PCR, and its TCRdb copy is limited to in-frame clones, with some not included. In the table there are a few hundred thousand clones, roughly 12% of which are singletons. This clone occurred a few times. Its antigen is undetermined. Study results and limitations: Type 1 diabetes patients had moderately but significantly shorter TCRB CDR3s in all four CD4+ subsets.

Naive, central memory, regulatory and stem cell-like memory cells within the CD4+ compartment were sorted using CD45RO/CCR7/CD25/CD127/CD95/CD27. The chain recombines TRBV14 with TRBJ2-1; 8 bases map to TRBD2. The sample was naive CD4+ T cells from blood. The source of this sequence is a woman in her late teens or twenties with type 1 diabetes. The CDR3: CASSQEPGNGRGLFF. CDR3 bases: TGTGCCAGCAGCCAAGAACCGGGTAACGGGAGGGGACTGTTCTTC.